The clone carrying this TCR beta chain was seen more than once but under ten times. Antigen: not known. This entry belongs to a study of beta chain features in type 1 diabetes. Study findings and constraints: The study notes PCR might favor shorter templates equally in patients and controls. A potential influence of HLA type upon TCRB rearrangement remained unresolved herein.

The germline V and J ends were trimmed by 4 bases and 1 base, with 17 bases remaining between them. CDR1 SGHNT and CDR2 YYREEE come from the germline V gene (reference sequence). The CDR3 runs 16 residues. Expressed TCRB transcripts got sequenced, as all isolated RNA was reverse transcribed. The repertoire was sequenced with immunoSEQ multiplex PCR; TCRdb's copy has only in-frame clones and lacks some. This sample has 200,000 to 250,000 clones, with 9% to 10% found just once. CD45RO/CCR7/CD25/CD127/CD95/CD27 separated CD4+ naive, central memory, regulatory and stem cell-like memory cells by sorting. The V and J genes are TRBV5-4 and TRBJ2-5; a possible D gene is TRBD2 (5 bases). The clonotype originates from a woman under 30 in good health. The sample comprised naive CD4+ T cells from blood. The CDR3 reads CASSGLSGPLQETQYF. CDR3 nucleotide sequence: TGTGCCAGCAGCGGACTTTCAGGCCCACTCCAAGAGACCCAGTACTTC. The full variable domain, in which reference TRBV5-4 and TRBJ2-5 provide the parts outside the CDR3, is ETGVTQSPTHLIKTRGQQVTLRCSSQSGHNTVSWYQQALGQGPQFIFQYYREEENGRGNFPPRFSGLQFPNYSSELNVNALELDDSALYLCASSGLSGPLQETQYFGPGTRLLVL.